This T cell receptor beta chain was identified in a study of T cell responses to AZD1222 COVID-19 vaccine (dated by TCRdb to 2020 to 2022). With regard to the full study: TCR sequencing was performed for 230 to 250 trial participants, of whom around 200 were given two doses of AZD1222 and about 25 were given two doses of MenACWY control vaccine. Trial participants were enrolled into age subgroups of 18-55, 56-69 and 70-plus years, which contained about 150, 28 and 57 TCR-sequenced participants, respectively. The paper as a whole reports these results and caveats: Conclusions about previously exposed vaccinees were limited because only a handful of AZD1222 recipients were SARS-CoV-2 seropositive at baseline. Participants were mostly white British and included more females than males, and it was suggested by the authors that clonal diversity may have been underestimated. In the small 56-69-year group, the increase in depth fell short of significance, most likely because of low power. The vaccine-associated CD4 TCRs covered the entire spike protein, and the dominant responses fell in regions 160-218 and 743-854. Epitopes outside the regions mutated in the B.1.351 and B.1.1.7 variants were reportedly recognized by nearly half of the unique spike-specific TCRs. Because no day 14 peak-response samples were available, the repertoires could be characterized only after the peak T cell response. After two AZD1222 doses, both the breadth and the depth of spike-specific TCRs were significantly higher than at day 0 and than in MenACWY recipients.

The CDR3 spans 14 residues, from the cysteine through the phenylalanine. The entry retains the CDR3 DNA only, 42 bases that are in frame from base 1. V sheds 4 bases and J sheds 3 bases, leaving 10 bases between their ends. CDR1 and CDR2 were assigned from the germline V gene as SNHLY and FYNNEI. About this clone itself: Its antigen target is currently unknown. No qualities accompany the bases; no much larger clone lies one base away. Other DNA sequences within the sample encode an identical CDR3.

The CDR3 regions of human TCRbeta chains were analyzed by immunosequencing. As for how the authors treated the data: Repertoire TCRs were checked for matches against a reference library of SARS-CoV-2-specific TCRs that had been generated using the MIRA antigen-specificity platform. Breadth was defined as the fraction of unique TCRs that were SARS-CoV-2-associated, and depth was defined as the fraction of total T cells that were SARS-CoV-2-associated. Using the MIRA data, each spike-specific TCR was assigned both to the spike region to which the TCR was reactive and to a CD4 or CD8 class. Log10-transformed breadth and depth values were compared by one-way ANOVA with Sidak's multiple comparisons tests. The source is immuneACCESS, and TCRdb retained only in-frame sequences with V and J called. Part of the clones is not carried over; for the studies checked, unresolved V genes explain less than half of this, and the remainder is unexplained. That table gives V, J and clone size, and the DNA gave D and trimming. Present in this sample are around 190,000 clones, roughly nine tenths of which were seen just once. Of the sample, approximately 1.8% is held by the ten largest clones.

This specimen's time point label, per the study, means: about 28 days (+/-7) after the second vaccine dose. AZD1222 recipients whose second dose came at about 4 weeks and those whose second dose came at about 12 weeks were combined into one group, since spike-specific TCR depth and breadth did not differ between the two schedules. Vaccinee samples came from UK trials COV001 and COV002, including a single-blind randomized controlled phase 2/3 trial of AZD1222 (ChAdOx1 nCoV-19) in healthy adults. For TCRbeta chain sequencing, PBMC samples were collected from trial participants at day 0 and at day 28 after the second dose.

Sequenced here: peripheral blood, sampled 28 days after the second AZD1222 dose. The receptor comes from an adult who received the AZD1222 COVID-19 vaccine. This sequence uses TRBV2 and TRBJ1-5; the D gene is possibly TRBD1, with 6 bases matching. The bases are TGTGCCAGCAGTGTAAGACAGGTCAATCAGCCCCAGCATTTT. This sequence encodes CASSVRQVNQPQHF.